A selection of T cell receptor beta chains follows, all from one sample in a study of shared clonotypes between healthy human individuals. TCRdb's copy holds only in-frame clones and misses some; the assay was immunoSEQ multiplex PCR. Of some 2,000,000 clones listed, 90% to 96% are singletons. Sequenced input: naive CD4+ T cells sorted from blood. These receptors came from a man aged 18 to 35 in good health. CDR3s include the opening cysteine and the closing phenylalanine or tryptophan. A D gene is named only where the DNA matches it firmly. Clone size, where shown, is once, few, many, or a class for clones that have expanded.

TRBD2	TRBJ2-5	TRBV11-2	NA	TGTGCCAGCGCGAAGGGACTACAGTTTAAAGAGACCCAGTACTTC	CASAKGLQFKETQYF
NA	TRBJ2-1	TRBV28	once	TGTGCCAGCAGCTTGGCGAACTTCCTAATAAATGAGCAGTTCTTC	CASSLANFLINEQFF
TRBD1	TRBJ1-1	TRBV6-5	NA	TGTGCCAGCAGTTGGGGGGACAGGGGCAACACTGAAGCTTTCTTT	CASSWGDRGNTEAFF
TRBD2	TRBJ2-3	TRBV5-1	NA	TGCGCCAGCAGCTTAAGGACTAGCGGATTCACAGATACGCAGTATTTT	CASSLRTSGFTDTQYF
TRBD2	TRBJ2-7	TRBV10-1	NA	TGCGCCAGCATTCCCGGGACTAGCGGGAGTGAGCAGTACTTC	CASIPGTSGSEQYF
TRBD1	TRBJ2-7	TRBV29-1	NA	TGCAGCGTCGACAGGGTTCAGGACGAGCAGTACTTC	CSVDRVQDEQYF
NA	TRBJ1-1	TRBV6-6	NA	TGTGCCAGCAGTTACTCGGTCAGGGAAGCTTTCTTT	CASSYSVREAFF
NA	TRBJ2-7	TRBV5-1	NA	TGCGCCAGCAGCTTGGGCCCGGATGCGGGCGAGCAGTACTTC	CASSLGPDAGEQYF
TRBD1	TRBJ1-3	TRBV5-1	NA	TGCGCCAGCAGCTCAGACAGGGTTGGAGGAAACACCATATATTTT	CASSSDRVGGNTIYF
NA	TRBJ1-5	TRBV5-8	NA	TGTGCCAGCAGCTTGGCGGGGGGCGCGTTTCAGCCCCAGCATTTT	CASSLAGGAFQPQHF